These 20 T cell receptor beta chains were all obtained from the same sample, sequenced in a study of blood T cell dynamics during melanoma immunotherapy. Time point specified: pre-treatment baseline. Libraries were prepared by immunoSEQ multiplex PCR; TCRdb keeps only in-frame clonotypes and omits some of them. The sample consists of roughly 1,500 clones, over 55% of them appearing once. Material: central memory CD8+ T cells from blood, obtained from a patient treated with checkpoint blockade. These receptors were taken from a human donor with melanoma.

This clone showed up just a few times. The V call is TRBV7-3, the J call TRBJ2-3; D is unclear. Trimming removed 0 bases at V and 1 base at J, with 8 bases between. The germline CDR1 and CDR2 sequences are SGHTA and FQGTGA. The CDR3 contains 15 residues. CDR3 DNA sequence: TGTGCCAGCAGCTTAACGGGGTTCGGCACAGATACGCAGTATTTT. Amino acids: CASSLTGFGTDTQYF.

The rearrangement uses TRBV30 and TRBJ1-2, with 7 bases aligning to TRBD1. CDR3 length equals 12 residues. CDR1 is GTSNPN and CDR2 is SVGIG in the germline V gene (reference sequence). V lost 3 bases and J lost 7; bases outside the gene matches: 5. The CDR3 is CAWSWDSPGYTF. The DNA of the CDR3 is TGTGCCTGGAGCTGGGACAGCCCTGGCTACACCTTC.

Written as DNA, the CDR3 is TGTGCCAGCAGCCCCCCCATCGCGGGAGTCTACGAGCAGTACTTC. Translation gives CASSPPIAGVYEQYF. The chain employs TRBV9 and TRBJ2-5, with TRBD2 matching over 7 bases. The closer fit of TRBJ2-7 to the DNA end suggests the J call may be wrong. The germline CDR1 and CDR2 sequences are SGDLS and YYNGEE. The CDR3 loop spans 15 amino acids.

This chain joins TRBV25-1 and TRBJ2-5; 8 bases align to TRBD1. J gave up 5 bases and V 2 bases, and 13 bases lay outside the gene matches. The length of the CDR3 is 17 residues. Germline V gene lookup returns CDR1 MGHDK and CDR2 SYGVNS. The CDR3 nucleotides read TGTGCCAGCAGTGAAACGTTATGGCAGGGGGCCGGTGAGACCCAGTACTTC. Translation gives CASSETLWQGAGETQYF.

This sequence joins TRBV4-1 and TRBJ2-2, with D unclear. The germline V gene has CDR1 MGHRA and CDR2 YSYEKL. The length of the CDR3 is 15 residues. V was pared by 1 base and J by 4 bases, with 10 bases between. The DNA for the CDR3 is TGCGCCAGCAGCCAAGCGCCCCCAGGCACCGGGGAGCTGTTTTTT. Protein sequence: CASSQAPPGTGELFF.

The genes are TRBV4-3 and TRBJ2-5; D is uncertain. With 4 bases removed from V and 1 base from J, the gap between germline ends came to 10 bases. The CDR3 covers 14 residues. Germline assignment: CDR1 LGHNA and CDR2 YSLEER. The CDR3 DNA is TGCGCCAGCAGCCCGATCGCATCCCAAGAGACCCAGTACTTC. Its translation: CASSPIASQETQYF.

This chain connects TRBV7-8 to TRBJ2-7, with D perhaps matching TRBD2 (6 bases). The germline CDR1 and CDR2 sequences are SGHVS and FQNEAQ. Trimming stripped 0 bases from V and 3 bases from J, with 15 bases between. The CDR3 is 16 residues long. CDR3: CASSLALGGVNYEQYF. The CDR3 bases are TGTGCCAGCAGCTTAGCGCTTGGAGGGGTTAACTACGAGCAGTACTTC.

Regarding this clone: At one of its ends the junction is not consistent with the germline gene, which may arise from a read error. This chain uses TRBV5-1 with TRBJ2-7; TRBD1 matches 8 bases. The CDR3 is 15 amino acids. CDR1 is SGHRS, CDR2 YFSETQ, per germline. This CDR3 reads CASSTSGTGAYEQHF. The CDR3 nucleotides are TGCGCCAGCAGCACCTCCGGGACAGGTGCCTACGAGCAGCACTTC.

The J gene is TRBJ2-1, the V gene TRBV28; 11 bases are a match to TRBD2. CDR1 MDHEN and CDR2 SYDVKM come from the germline V gene. The CDR3 has 14 amino acids. Trimming removed 6 bases from V and 9 bases from J; junction bases left unmatched: 7. The CDR3 coding sequence is TGTGCCAGCAGATTCACTAGCGGGAGTATTGAGCAGTTCTTC. Translation: CASRFTSGSIEQFF.

This clone came up a few times. The gene calls are TRBV9 and TRBJ2-5, with a possible D match to TRBD2 (7 bases). V was cut by 6 bases and J by 5 bases, with 23 bases left in between. CDR1 and CDR2 from the germline V gene are SGDLS and YYNGEE. This CDR3 region has 16 residues. The CDR3: CASIVISSGGGETQYF. The CDR3 DNA is TGTGCCAGCATCGTTATATCTAGCGGAGGGGGGGAGACCCAGTACTTC.

The chain has TRBV9 and TRBJ2-5; no clear D. This CDR3 comprises 13 residues. The germline V and J ends were trimmed by 0 bases and 5 bases, with 8 bases remaining between them. The germline gives CDR1 SGDLS, CDR2 YYNGEE. As DNA, the CDR3 is TGTGCCAGCAGCGTAGCTTCGATGGAGACCCAGTACTTC. As protein: CASSVASMETQYF.

The chain uses TRBV15 and TRBJ1-2; D may be TRBD1 (6 bases). V lost 7 bases to trimming and J lost 2 bases, with 14 bases between them. Germline CDR1 reads LNHNV; CDR2 reads YYDKDF (reference sequence). There are 14 residues in the CDR3. CDR3 bases: TGTGCCACCAAACCCGAAGGGGGGAACTATGGCTACACCTTC. As protein: CATKPEGGNYGYTF.

The chain has TRBV6-4 and TRBJ2-1; D gene unclear. CDR3 length: 13 amino acids. Germline values: CDR1 MRHNA, CDR2 SNTAGT. The V end was cut by 2 bases, the J end by 5 bases, with 7 bases between. Here the CDR3 DNA reads TGTGCCAGCAGTGACGGAGAGAACAATGAGCAGTTCTTC. Translated: CASSDGENNEQFF.

Regarding this clone: Other DNA variants within this sample encode the same CDR3. The chain is built from TRBV19 and TRBJ2-7; 11 bases are shared with TRBD2. Germline loops: CDR1 LNHDA, CDR2 SQIVND (reference sequence). CDR3 length: 14 amino acids. The J segment lost 4 bases and the V segment lost 5 bases, leaving 4 bases of the junction unmatched. The CDR3 region is CASSLTSGSYEQYF. The DNA for the CDR3 is TGTGCCAGTAGTCTTACTAGCGGGAGTTACGAGCAGTACTTC.

The rearrangement links TRBV27 to TRBJ2-1; D is unclear. The CDR3 consists of 12 residues. Germline CDR1 MNHEY, CDR2 SMNVEV (reference sequence). Trimming removed 6 bases from V and 5 bases from J, with 8 bases in between. CDR3 bases: TGTGCCAGCAGGGGGATGGACAATGAGCAGTTCTTC. Translation: CASRGMDNEQFF.

The CDR3 DNA reads TGTGCCAGCAGCCTAAACCGAGAGCAGTTCTTC. Translating gives CASSLNREQFF. The chain uses TRBV11-3 and TRBJ2-1; D is unclear. The CDR3 has 11 residues. V gave up 5 bases and J gave up 10 bases, with 9 bases separating them. From germline, CDR1 is SGHNT and CDR2 YENEEA.

V and J are TRBV27 and TRBJ1-4; D is perhaps TRBD1 (6 bases). V dropped 5 bases and J dropped 5 bases, with 15 bases sitting between them. This CDR3 contains 15 residues. CDR1 and CDR2 (germline): MNHEY, SMNVEV (reference sequence). CDR3 amino acids: CASSQTGMGNEKLFF. The CDR3 nucleotides read TGTGCCAGCAGTCAAACAGGGATGGGAAATGAAAAACTGTTTTTT.

The chain employs TRBV30 and TRBJ2-7; 9 bases are a match to TRBD2. There are 15 residues in the CDR3. J was trimmed by 0 bases and V by 5 bases; bases with no gene match: 8. CDR1 is GTSNPN, CDR2 SVGIG, per germline (reference sequence). The DNA of the CDR3 is TGTGCCTGGTCATCGTTAGCGGGAGCCTCCTACGAGCAGTACTTC. It yields the protein CAWSSLAGASYEQYF.

The table lists this clone with a few counts. The chain carries TRBV27 and TRBJ1-2, with 7 bases matching TRBD1. Germline V lookup: CDR1 MNHEY, CDR2 SMNVEV (reference sequence). The V segment lost 3 bases and the J segment 1 base; nucleotides outside the gene matches: 2. CDR3 length equals 14 residues. The CDR3, as DNA: TGTGCCAGCAGTTTGCAGGGGGGTAACTATGGCTACACCTTC. Its protein is CASSLQGGNYGYTF.

This clone was observed a few times. V and J are TRBV27 and TRBJ1-5, with no clear D. Per germline, CDR1 MNHEY and CDR2 SMNVEV (reference sequence). The V gene lost 3 bases and the J gene lost 4 bases, with 7 bases spanning the gap. The CDR3 spans 13 residues. The CDR3 region has the DNA TGTGCCAGCAGTTTCTCCGGGAATCAGCCCCAGCATTTT. Its protein product is CASSFSGNQPQHF.